The T cell receptor beta chain under discussion was sequenced for a study of blood T cell repertoires in COVID-19. Study details: Some COVID-19 samples were acute and others convalescent; all came from the United States, Italy and Spain. PBMCs, B-cell-depleted T cells, or T cells were the source of the cDNA or gDNA that made up the material.

This clone was seen a single time. In the original analysis: Reference gene primer amplification gave estimated nucleated cell counts. Measured with immunoSEQ multiplex PCR; TCRdb has only the in-frame clones, and not every one. V, J and clone size are taken as reported in that table, and D and trimming were inferred from the DNA itself. The sample holds about 410,000 clones; 86% are singletons and the top ten take 1.4%. CDR1 and CDR2 from the germline V gene are SQVTM and ANQGSEA. The CDR3 is made up of 13 amino acids. V was trimmed by 5 bases and J by 0 bases, leaving 10 bases between them. The source material was peripheral blood. The receptor was derived from a woman in her thirties with active or convalescent COVID-19. This rearrangement joins TRBV29-1 to TRBJ1-2; tentative D call: TRBD1 (6 bases). In DNA, the CDR3 is TGCAGCGTTCGGGGGGCAGCTAACTATGGCTACACCTTC. Translating gives CSVRGAANYGYTF.